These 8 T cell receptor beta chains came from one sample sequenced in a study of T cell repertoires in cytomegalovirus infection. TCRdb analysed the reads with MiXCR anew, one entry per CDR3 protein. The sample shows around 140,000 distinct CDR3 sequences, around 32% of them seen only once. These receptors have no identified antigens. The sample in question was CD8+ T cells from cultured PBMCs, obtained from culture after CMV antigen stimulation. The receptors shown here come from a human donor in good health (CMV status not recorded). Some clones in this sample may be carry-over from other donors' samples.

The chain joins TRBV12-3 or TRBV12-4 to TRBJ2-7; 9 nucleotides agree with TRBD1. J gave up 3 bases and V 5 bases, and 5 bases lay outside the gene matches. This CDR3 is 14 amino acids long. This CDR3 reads CASSPGQGHYEQYF. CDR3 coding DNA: TGTGCCAGCAGTCCGGGACAGGGTCACTACGAGCAGTACTTC.

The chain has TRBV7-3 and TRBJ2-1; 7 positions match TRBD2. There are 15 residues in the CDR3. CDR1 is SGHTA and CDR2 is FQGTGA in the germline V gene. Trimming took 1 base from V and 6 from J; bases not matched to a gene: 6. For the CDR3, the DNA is TGTGCCAGCAGCTTAAGAGCGGGGAAAATCAATGAGCAGTTCTTC. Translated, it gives CASSLRAGKINEQFF.

This CDR3 is CASSLATSHNEQFF. CDR3 in DNA: TGTGCCAGCAGCCTCGCGACTAGCCACAATGAGCAGTTCTTC. The chain uses TRBV12-3 or TRBV12-4 and TRBJ2-1; 7 bases align to TRBD2. This CDR3 contains 14 residues. Trimming cost V 6 bases and J 5 bases; bases outside gene matches: 7.

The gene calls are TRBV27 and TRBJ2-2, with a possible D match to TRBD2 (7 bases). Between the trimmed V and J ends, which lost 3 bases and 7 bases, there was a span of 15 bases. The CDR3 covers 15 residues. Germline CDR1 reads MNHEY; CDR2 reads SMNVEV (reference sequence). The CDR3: CASSFWGGLDGELFF. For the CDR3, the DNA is TGTGCCAGCAGTTTCTGGGGGGGCCTCGACGGGGAGCTGTTTTTT.

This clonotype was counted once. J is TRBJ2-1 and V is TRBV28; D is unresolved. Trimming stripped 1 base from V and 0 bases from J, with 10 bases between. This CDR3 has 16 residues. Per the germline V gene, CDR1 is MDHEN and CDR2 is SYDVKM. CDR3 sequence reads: CASSLLSTSSYNEQFF. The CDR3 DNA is TGTGCCAGCAGTTTATTGTCTACCAGCTCCTACAATGAGCAGTTCTTC. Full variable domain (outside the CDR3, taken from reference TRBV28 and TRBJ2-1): DVKVTQSSRYLVKRTGEKVFLECVQDMDHENMFWYRQDPGLGLRLIYFSYDVKMKEKGDIPEGYSVSREKKERFSLILESASTNQTSMYLCASSLLSTSSYNEQFFGPGTRLTVL.

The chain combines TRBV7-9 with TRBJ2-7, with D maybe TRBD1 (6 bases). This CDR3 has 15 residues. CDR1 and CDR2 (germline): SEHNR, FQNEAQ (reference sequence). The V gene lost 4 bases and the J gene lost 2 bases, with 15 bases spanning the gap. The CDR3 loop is CASSWIRGSAYEQYF. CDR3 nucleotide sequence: TGTGCCAGCAGCTGGATCAGGGGTAGCGCCTACGAGCAGTACTTC.

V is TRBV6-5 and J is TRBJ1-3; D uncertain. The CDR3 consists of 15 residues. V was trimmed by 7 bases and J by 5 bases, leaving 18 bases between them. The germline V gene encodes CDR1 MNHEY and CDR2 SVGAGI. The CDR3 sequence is CASTPSGILRNTIYF. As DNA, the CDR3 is TGTGCCAGCACCCCCTCGGGAATCCTGCGAAACACCATATATTTT.

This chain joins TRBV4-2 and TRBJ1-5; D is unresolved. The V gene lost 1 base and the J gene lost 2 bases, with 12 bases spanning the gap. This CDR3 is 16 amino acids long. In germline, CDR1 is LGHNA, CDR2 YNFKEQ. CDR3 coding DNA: TGTGCCAGCAGCCAAGTCGGCGTAAATGGCAATCAGCCCCAGCATTTT. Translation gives CASSQVGVNGNQPQHF.